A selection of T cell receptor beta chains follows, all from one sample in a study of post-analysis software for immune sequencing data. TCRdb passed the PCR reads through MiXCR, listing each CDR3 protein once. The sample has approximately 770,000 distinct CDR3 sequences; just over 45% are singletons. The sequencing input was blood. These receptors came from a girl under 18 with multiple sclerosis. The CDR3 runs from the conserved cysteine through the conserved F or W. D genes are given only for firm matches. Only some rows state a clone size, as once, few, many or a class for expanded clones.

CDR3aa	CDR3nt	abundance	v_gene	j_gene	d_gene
CASSQGPLNQPQHF	TGTGCCAGCAGCCAAGGACCGCTCAATCAGCCCCAGCATTTT	NA	TRBV5-5	TRBJ1-5	NA
CASSLDRPPNTKEQYF	TGCGCCAGCAGCTTGGACAGGCCACCCAATACGAAAGAGCAGTACTTC	NA	TRBV5-1	TRBJ2-5	NA
CATERAGGDQPQHF	TGTGCCACCGAAAGGGCCGGCGGCGACCAGCCCCAGCATTTT	NA	TRBV6-6	TRBJ1-5	NA
CASSYGQGGQPQHF	TGTGCCAGCAGTTACGGGCAGGGCGGCCAGCCCCAGCATTTT	few	TRBV6-6	TRBJ1-5	NA
CASSEAAGGNQPQHF	TGTGCCAGCAGTGAAGCGGCGGGCGGCAATCAGCCCCAGCATTTT	NA	TRBV6-1	TRBJ1-5	NA
CASNKPPYNEQYF	TGTGCCAGTAACAAACCCCCTTACAATGAGCAGTACTTC	NA	TRBV12-3/TRBV12-4	TRBJ2-7	NA
CASSLADGSNQPQHF	TGTGCCAGCAGCTTAGCCGACGGGAGCAATCAGCCCCAGCATTTT	NA	TRBV7-9	TRBJ1-5	NA
CAISESKAVAKNIQYF	TGTGCCATCAGTGAGTCGAAAGCGGTAGCCAAAAACATTCAGTACTTC	few	TRBV10-3	TRBJ2-4	NA
CASRASTEGTQYF	TGTGCCAGCAGGGCGTCTACTGAGGGGACCCAGTACTTC	NA	TRBV6-5	TRBJ2-5	NA
CASSLPEEGQVFGYTF	TGTGCCAGCAGCCTCCCGGAGGAGGGGCAGGTGTTTGGCTACACCTTC	few	TRBV9	TRBJ1-2	NA
CASSPRGTSPNEQFF	TGTGCCAGCAGTCCCCGTGGGACTAGCCCCAATGAGCAGTTCTTC	NA	TRBV6-5	TRBJ2-1	TRBD2
CSAKDSRRSNYGYTF	TGCAGTGCTAAGGACAGCAGAAGGTCTAACTATGGCTACACCTTC	few	TRBV20-1	TRBJ1-2	NA
CASSGGIPEQYF	TGTGCCAGCAGTGGGGGGATTCCCGAGCAGTACTTC	NA	TRBV28	TRBJ2-7	NA
CASSLDGAKNIQYF	TGCGCCAGCAGCTTGGACGGGGCCAAAAACATTCAGTACTTC	few	TRBV5-1	TRBJ2-4	NA
CARPKGTHTSYEQYF	TGCGCCAGACCAAAGGGGACCCACACCTCCTACGAGCAGTACTTC	NA	TRBV5-1	TRBJ2-7	NA
CSARDLENNYGYTF	TGCAGTGCTAGAGACCTAGAAAATAACTATGGCTACACCTTC	few	TRBV20-1	TRBJ1-2	NA
CATSDPQGKTGGADTQYF	TGTGCCACCAGTGATCCACAAGGGAAAACAGGGGGGGCAGATACGCAGTATTTT	NA	TRBV24-1	TRBJ2-3	NA
CAISESFGRTYEQYF	TGTGCCATCAGTGAGTCGTTCGGCAGGACATACGAGCAGTACTTC	NA	TRBV10-3	TRBJ2-7	NA
CASKSTGTGGEGEQYF	TGCGCCAGCAAATCGACCGGGACAGGGGGCGAAGGGGAGCAGTACTTC	NA	TRBV5-1	TRBJ2-5	TRBD1
CASTPRVYRDTQYF	TGTGCCAGCACCCCGCGAGTCTACAGAGATACGCAGTATTTT	NA	TRBV6-2/TRBV6-3	TRBJ2-3	NA
CASSQDLTLSGTPYEQYF	TGTGCCAGCAGCCAAGATCTTACCCTAAGCGGGACCCCCTACGAGCAGTACTTC	NA	TRBV4-2	TRBJ2-7	TRBD2
CASSLEGGPNTEAFF	TGTGCCAGCAGCCTAGAGGGGGGGCCGAACACTGAAGCTTTCTTT	NA	TRBV7-3	TRBJ1-1	NA
CASSLSSRGYRFHEQYF	TGTGCCAGCAGCTTAAGTAGTAGGGGCTACAGGTTCCACGAGCAGTACTTC	NA	TRBV7-2	TRBJ2-7	NA
CASSAGVGNTEAFF	TGCGCCAGCAGCGCGGGGGTCGGGAACACTGAAGCTTTCTTT	NA	TRBV5-1	TRBJ1-1	NA